These 9 T cell receptor beta chains originate from one sample sequenced in a study of cytomegalovirus exposure and HLA in healthy donors. Libraries were prepared by immunoSEQ multiplex PCR; TCRdb keeps only in-frame clonotypes and omits some of them. The table records fewer than 60,000 clones, roughly 89% of them present only once. The material sequenced was PBMCs. The receptors here all came from a woman between 18 and 29 years old in good health and CMV-seronegative.

This clone appeared a single time. V and J are TRBV5-1 and TRBJ2-1; D call uncertain. Trimming left V 0 bases short and J 4 bases short, with 14 bases between. The CDR3 covers 16 residues. CDR1 and CDR2 (germline): SGHRS, YFSETQ. The CDR3 DNA is TGCGCCAGCAGCTTGGATGTGGGCTCAAGTTACAATGAGCAGTTCTTC. Its translation is CASSLDVGSSYNEQFF.

V and J are TRBV5-5 and TRBJ2-7, with 13 bases aligning to TRBD2. Germline CDR1 and CDR2: SGHKS and YYEKEE (reference sequence). This CDR3 is 20 amino acids long. The trim removed 0 bases at V and 3 bases at J, leaving 15 bases unmatched. Written as DNA, the CDR3 is TGTGCCAGCAGCTTGGCCCTGTCCGGGACTAGCGGGACAGAGCGCTACGAGCAGTACTTC. Its translation is CASSLALSGTSGTERYEQYF.

This sequence joins TRBV4-2 and TRBJ1-2; D is unclear. The CDR3 length is 11 residues. V lost 5 bases, J lost 7 bases, and 8 bases lay in between. Germline CDR1 is LGHNA and CDR2 is YNFKEQ. CDR3 region: CASSVGTGYTF. The CDR3 coding sequence is TGTGCCAGCAGCGTGGGCACTGGCTACACCTTC.

CDR3 in amino acids: CSAAQGYEQYF. In nucleotides, the CDR3 is TGCAGTGCGGCACAGGGCTACGAGCAGTACTTC. V usage is TRBV20-1 and J usage is TRBJ2-7, with D perhaps TRBD1 (6 bases). Trimming removed 6 bases at V and 3 bases at J, with 9 bases between. The CDR3 covers 11 residues. Looked up from germline, CDR1 is DFQATT and CDR2 is SNEGSKA (reference sequence).

CDR3 nucleotide sequence: TGTGCCAGCAGCCATCTAGCGGGGGGTCCCTGGCAGTTCTTC. Its translation is CASSHLAGGPWQFF. This chain uses TRBV11-2 with TRBJ2-1, with 11 bases matching TRBD2. The CDR3 consists of 14 residues. Germline V gene lookup returns CDR1 SGHAT and CDR2 FQNNGV. V lost 5 bases and J lost 12; bases outside the gene matches: 9.

The rearrangement joins TRBV30 to TRBJ1-1; D remains ambiguous. Deletions cut 2 bases from V and 3 bases from J, with 10 bases between. The V gene's germline CDR1 is GTSNPN and CDR2 SVGIG (reference sequence). The CDR3 spans 13 residues. Here the CDR3 reads CAWSSAEHTEAFF. The CDR3 nucleotides are TGTGCCTGGAGTTCTGCGGAGCACACTGAAGCTTTCTTT.

This clone was seen once. The genes are TRBV12-5 and TRBJ1-5, with TRBD1 identical over 11 bases. Germline V gene data show CDR1 as LGHNT and CDR2 as FRNRAP. V was clipped by 6 bases and J by 7 bases; unmatched bases: 8. The CDR3 is 15 amino acids. CDR3 nucleotides: TGTGCTAGTGGCAAGGACAGGGGGCTCGGGCAGCCCCAGCATTTT. This gives the protein CASGKDRGLGQPQHF.

The chain uses TRBV2 and TRBJ2-5; the match to TRBD2 covers 10 bases. CDR3 length: 17 residues. With V trimmed by 0 bases and J by 6 bases, 10 bases remained unmatched. Germline loops: CDR1 SNHLY, CDR2 FYNNEI. This chain's CDR3 is CASSEAERAGGSKTQYF. The CDR3 nucleotides read TGTGCCAGCAGTGAAGCAGAGCGAGCGGGAGGGTCGAAGACCCAGTACTTC.

The chain carries TRBV9 and TRBJ2-3, with TRBD2 matching 13 bases. V trimming: 2 bases; J trimming: 0 bases; junction bases outside the gene matches: 3. This CDR3 comprises 17 residues. Germline V gives CDR1 SGDLS, CDR2 YYNGEE. The CDR3 sequence: CASSVGLAGTSTDTQYF. The CDR3 nucleotides are TGTGCCAGCAGCGTGGGACTAGCGGGGACTAGCACAGATACGCAGTATTTT.